These T cell receptor beta chains were read from a single sample in a study of T cell repertoires in ileal Crohn's disease. Here immunoSEQ multiplex PCR was the method, and the copy in TCRdb shows in-frame clones only, minus some. Of about 6,600 clones listed, about four fifths are singletons. What was sequenced was ileal tissue. These receptors were obtained from an adult with Crohn's disease. Each CDR3 is given with its conserved first and last residue. The D gene is left open where the match is weak. Clone size is not always given. Where it is, it says once, few, many or a class for expanded clones.

d_gene	v_gene	j_gene	abundance	CDR3aa	CDR3nt
.	TRBV5-4	TRBJ2-5	.	CASSHENQETQYF	TGTGCCAGCAGCCATGAGAACCAAGAGACCCAGTACTTC
.	TRBV5-3	TRBJ1-4	.	CARSRGHNNEKLFF	TGTGCCAGAAGCCGGGGACACAATAATGAAAAACTGTTTTTT
TRBD2	TRBV6-1	TRBJ2-3	once	CASSEYSGVTDTQYF	TGTGCCAGCAGTGAATATAGCGGGGTCACAGATACGCAGTATTTT
.	TRBV7-7	TRBJ2-7	.	CASSQGRSYEQYF	TGTGCCAGCAGCCAAGGGCGGTCCTACGAGCAGTACTTC
TRBD1	TRBV28	TRBJ2-7	.	CASSSQGLSSYEQYF	TGTGCCAGCAGCTCACAGGGGTTGAGCTCCTACGAGCAGTACTTC
.	TRBV2	TRBJ2-5	.	CASSEGRGRETQYF	TGTGCCAGCAGTGAAGGACGGGGGCGGGAGACCCAGTACTTC
.	TRBV10-1	TRBJ2-3	few	CASSVGGTQYF	TGCGCCAGCAGTGTTGGCGGTACGCAGTATTTT
TRBD1	TRBV2	TRBJ1-2	.	CATRDSRGQFYGYTF	TGTGCCACCCGCGACTCTAGGGGGCAGTTTTATGGCTACACCTTC
.	TRBV11-2	TRBJ1-1	few	CASRPAKNTEAFF	TGTGCCAGCAGACCGGCTAAGAACACTGAAGCTTTCTTT
.	TRBV9	TRBJ2-6	.	CASSVGLMLSNVLTF	TGTGCCAGCAGCGTAGGCCTTATGCTTTCCAACGTCCTGACTTTC
.	TRBV2	TRBJ1-1	.	CATKMGGVAEAFF	TGTGCCACCAAAATGGGGGGGGTAGCTGAAGCTTTCTTT
TRBD1	TRBV5-1	TRBJ1-2	.	CASSSGQGNGYTF	TGCGCCAGCAGCTCAGGACAGGGCAATGGCTACACCTTC
.	TRBV7-7	TRBJ2-3	.	CASSPQPTTDTQYF	TGTGCCAGCAGCCCCCAGCCCACTACAGATACGCAGTATTTT
TRBD1	TRBV6-1	TRBJ1-6	.	CASSPDRGVNSPLHF	TGTGCCAGCAGTCCCGACAGGGGAGTTAATTCACCCCTCCACTTT
TRBD1	TRBV19	TRBJ1-4	.	CASRDRVSTNEKLFF	TGTGCCAGTAGGGACAGGGTCTCAACTAATGAAAAACTGTTTTTT
.	TRBV4-1	TRBJ2-7	.	CASSQVGQGKDEQYF	TGCGCCAGCAGCCAAGTTGGCCAGGGAAAGGACGAGCAGTACTTC
TRBD1	TRBV9	TRBJ2-3	.	CASSAGQGVADTQYF	TGTGCCAGCAGCGCGGGACAGGGAGTTGCAGATACGCAGTATTTT
.	TRBV15	TRBJ2-7	.	CATSRGGTSYEQYF	TGTGCCACCAGCAGAGGCGGGACTTCCTACGAGCAGTACTTC
.	TRBV9	TRBJ2-3	.	CASSANDDTQYF	TGTGCCAGCAGCGCCAACGATGATACGCAGTATTTT
.	TRBV19	TRBJ1-2	.	CASSISPSGAEGYTF	TGTGCCAGTAGTATAAGCCCGTCCGGGGCGGAGGGCTACACCTTC
.	TRBV5-4	TRBJ2-5	.	CASSPDRYQETQYF	TGTGCCAGCAGCCCAGACAGATACCAAGAGACCCAGTACTTC
.	TRBV11-3	TRBJ2-3	.	CASSLASDTQYF	TGTGCCAGCAGCTTGGCTTCAGATACGCAGTATTTT
.	TRBV5-1	TRBJ2-2	.	CASSLGGADTGELFF	TGCGCCAGCAGCTTGGGGGGCGCCGACACCGGGGAGCTGTTTTTT
TRBD1	TRBV7-9	TRBJ2-5	.	CASSPWTGQETQYF	TGTGCCAGCAGCCCATGGACAGGACAAGAGACCCAGTACTTC
.	TRBV4-2	TRBJ1-3	once	CASSQDGGSGNTIYF	TGTGCCAGCAGCCAAGATGGGGGGTCTGGAAACACCATATATTTT
TRBD2	TRBV5-1	TRBJ2-3	.	CASSAAPSGGNTDTQYF	TGCGCCAGCAGCGCGGCCCCTAGCGGGGGGAACACAGATACGCAGTATTTT
.	TRBV2	TRBJ1-4	few	CASKREATNEKLFF	TGTGCCAGCAAACGAGAAGCAACTAATGAAAAACTGTTTTTT
.	TRBV5-4	TRBJ2-3	.	CASSIRGGSTDTQYF	TGTGCCAGCAGCATTAGGGGGGGCTCCACAGATACGCAGTATTTT
.	TRBV7-2	TRBJ1-6	once	CASSSYLSPLHF	TGTGCCAGCAGCTCCTATCTTTCACCCCTCCACTTT
.	TRBV6-1	TRBJ1-5	.	CASSEGPRWPQHF	TGTGCCAGCAGTGAAGGCCCCCGATGGCCCCAGCATTTT
.	TRBV10-3	TRBJ1-3	.	CAISWTNGNTIYF	TGTGCCATCAGTTGGACTAATGGAAACACCATATATTTT
.	TRBV19	TRBJ2-6	.	CASSIREYSGANVLTF	TGTGCCAGTAGTATCCGCGAGTACTCTGGGGCCAACGTCCTGACTTTC
.	TRBV5-1	TRBJ2-5	.	CASSQARGYQETQYF	TGCGCCAGCAGCCAAGCCCGCGGGTACCAAGAGACCCAGTACTTC